These 18 T cell receptor beta chains were all obtained from the same sample, sequenced in a study of monozygotic twins with inflammatory bowel disease. Following a re-call of the 5' RACE reads, TCRdb has one entry per CDR3 protein and lacks DNA. Its listing shows around 400,000 distinct CDR3 sequences. The sample comprised blood. The receptors were sampled from a human donor with ulcerative colitis or Crohn's disease, or a healthy co-twin of an affected twin (not recorded which).

The CDR3 loop reads CSATGGRGSSYEQYF. This sequence joins TRBV20-1 and TRBJ2-7; the TCRdb call, TRBD1, lacks DNA for checking. CDR1 DFQATT and CDR2 SNEGSKA come from the germline V gene (reference sequence). This CDR3 comprises 15 residues.

The rearrangement links TRBV7-2 to TRBJ2-1; the D gene TCRdb calls, TRBD2, cannot be checked with no DNA. The CDR3 loop spans 14 amino acids. Germline-derived CDR1 and CDR2 are SGHTA and FQGNSA. CDR3 sequence: CASSYGGGGGEQFF.

The chain joins TRBV5-1 to TRBJ2-3; there is no DNA to check the TCRdb D call of TRBD1. The CDR3 totals 13 residues. CDR1 and CDR2 (germline): SGHRS, YFSETQ. The chain's CDR3 is CASSLAGPDTQYF.

The rearrangement joins TRBV12-3 or TRBV12-4 to TRBJ1-5; lacking DNA, the TRBD1 call made by TCRdb goes unchecked. CDR3 length: 17 residues. The CDR3 protein is CASSLGTGSYSNQPQHF.

The chain carries TRBV20-1 and TRBJ1-4. This CDR3 contains 16 residues. The germline CDR1 and CDR2 sequences are DFQATT and SNEGSKA (reference sequence). The CDR3 loop reads CSAKTGRLATNEKLFF.

The chain joins TRBV18 to TRBJ1-4. CDR3 length: 15 residues. The germline V gene has CDR1 KGHSH and CDR2 LQKENI. CDR3 region: CASSLATATNEKLFF.

The chain joins TRBV19 to TRBJ2-1; checking the TCRdb D call of TRBD1 is not possible without DNA. The V gene's germline CDR1 is LNHDA and CDR2 SQIVND (reference sequence). This CDR3 has 13 amino acids. The CDR3 sequence: CASNSGQPLEQFF.

The chain has TRBV5-1 and TRBJ1-1; lacking DNA, the TRBD1 call made by TCRdb goes unchecked. In germline, CDR1 is SGHRS, CDR2 YFSETQ. The CDR3 runs 14 residues. The CDR3 sequence is CASSLGTATTEAFF.

The J gene is TRBJ2-3, the V gene TRBV28; TCRdb gives TRBD1 as the D gene, but with no DNA this cannot be confirmed. Germline CDR1 is MDHEN and CDR2 is SYDVKM. The CDR3 loop spans 15 amino acids. The CDR3 loop reads CASPPPQGRPDTQYF.

The V and J genes are TRBV7-2 and TRBJ1-1; TCRdb's D call, TRBD1, is unchecked because there is no DNA. CDR1 SGHTA and CDR2 FQGNSA come from the germline V gene. The CDR3 is 14 residues long. CDR3 loop: CASSPGRLNTEAFF.

The chain has TRBV9 and TRBJ1-1; there is no DNA to check the TCRdb D call of TRBD1. Germline CDR1 is SGDLS and CDR2 is YYNGEE. This CDR3 contains 15 residues. CDR3 region: CASSVGGLMNTEAFF. Complete variable domain (other parts from reference TRBV9 and TRBJ1-1): DSGVTQTPKHLITATGQRVTLRCSPRSGDLSVYWYQQSLDQGLQFLIQYYNGEERAKGNILERFSAQQFPDLHSELNLSSLELGDSALYFCASSVGGLMNTEAFFGQGTRLTVV.

This chain links TRBV18 with TRBJ2-1; the TCRdb call, TRBD2, lacks DNA for checking. The CDR3 runs to 16 residues. Germline CDR1 KGHSH, CDR2 LQKENI. The CDR3 protein is CASSESGYVSYNEQFF. The full variable domain, with the rest looked up from reference TRBV18 and TRBJ2-1, is NAGVMQNPRHLVRRRGQEARLRCSPMKGHSHVYWYRQLPEEGLKFMVYLQKENIIDESGMPKERFSAEFPKEGPSILRIQQVVRGDSAAYFCASSESGYVSYNEQFFGPGTRLTVL.

The chain is built from TRBV10-3 and TRBJ2-2. This CDR3 region has 14 residues. Germline CDR1 and CDR2: ENHRY and SYGVKD. Here the CDR3 reads CAISENPFTGELFF.

This chain links TRBV5-1 with TRBJ1-1; TCRdb outputs TRBD1, but without DNA this stays unchecked. Germline V lookup: CDR1 SGHRS, CDR2 YFSETQ. This CDR3 has 14 residues. The CDR3 spells CASTREQGGTEAFF.

The genes are TRBV5-1 and TRBJ2-6. CDR1 is SGHRS and CDR2 is YFSETQ in the germline V gene. The CDR3 is 15 amino acids. CDR3 protein: CASSPDHSGANVLTF.

V and J are TRBV9 and TRBJ2-1; TCRdb picks TRBD2, but there is no DNA to check that call. Germline-derived CDR1 and CDR2 are SGDLS and YYNGEE. The CDR3 runs 16 residues. CDR3 loop: CASSVDRASGRNEQFF.

The rearrangement joins TRBV9 to TRBJ2-3; TCRdb picks TRBD1, but there is no DNA to check that call. Germline lookup yields CDR1 SGDLS and CDR2 YYNGEE. The CDR3 covers 15 residues. CDR3 sequence reads: CASSGGQGVTDTQYF.

The V and J genes are TRBV20-1 and TRBJ1-4; TCRdb designates TRBD1, a call that cannot be tested without DNA. Germline assignment: CDR1 DFQATT and CDR2 SNEGSKA (reference sequence). This CDR3 is built from 15 residues. This CDR3 reads CSTGADAATNEKLFF.